The 4 T cell receptor beta chains listed next were all sequenced from one sample in a study of shared clonotypes between healthy human individuals. TCRdb keeps only in-frame clones here, not all; method: immunoSEQ multiplex PCR. The data hold hundreds of thousands of clones, with roughly 72% observed a single time. Input material: PBMCs. All receptors derive from a woman aged 40 to 49 in good health. Some clones in this sample may be carry-over from other donors' samples.

V gene TRBV11-3 combines with J gene TRBJ2-2; the D is unclear. Germline V gives CDR1 SGHNT, CDR2 YENEEA. Trimming removed 1 base at V and 6 bases at J, with 0 bases between. This CDR3 has 11 amino acids. DNA for the CDR3: TGTGCCAGCAGCTTAGCCGGGGAGCTGTTTTTT. Amino acids: CASSLAGELFF.

The chain is built from TRBV15 and TRBJ2-3; D call uncertain. Germline V lookup: CDR1 LNHNV, CDR2 YYDKDF (reference sequence). CDR3 size: 12 residues. V lost 1 base and J lost 5, with 4 bases in between. CDR3 amino acids: CATSRVRDTQYF. CDR3 bases: TGTGCCACCAGCAGAGTACGAGATACGCAGTATTTT.

The gene calls are TRBV9 and TRBJ2-2, with D unresolved. Between the trimmed V and J ends, which lost 0 bases and 3 bases, there was a span of 6 bases. CDR1 SGDLS and CDR2 YYNGEE come from the germline V gene. The CDR3 loop spans 14 amino acids. The CDR3 region has the DNA TGTGCCAGCAGCGTAGTCGGGTACACCGGGGAGCTGTTTTTT. It encodes CASSVVGYTGELFF.

The V gene is TRBV20-1, the J gene TRBJ1-2; possibly TRBD1 for D (6 bases). Germline V gene data show CDR1 as DFQATT and CDR2 as SNEGSKA (reference sequence). Deletions cut 5 bases from V and 7 bases from J, with 11 bases between. The CDR3 contains 11 residues. As DNA, the CDR3 is TGCAGTGCTCCGGGGGCAGGTGGCTACACCTTC. Translating gives CSAPGAGGYTF.